The rows below give T cell receptor beta chains drawn from one sample of a study of T cells in localized non-small cell lung cancer. The repertoire was sequenced with immunoSEQ multiplex PCR; TCRdb's copy has only in-frame clones and lacks some. The data show 20,000 to 25,000 clones, with about 85% seen just once and over 20% held by the top ten. Sequences were derived from PBMCs, sampled before any cancer treatment. The receptors were gathered from a man aged 35-75 years with stage II squamous cell lung carcinoma. The CDR3 runs from the conserved cysteine through the conserved F or W. The order of the fields is clone size, D gene, J gene, V gene, CDR3 DNA, CDR3 protein. The D gene is left open where the match is weak. Some rows mark clone size as missing; the rest say once, few, many or name a class of expanded clone.

. | . | TRBJ1-3 | TRBV6-5 | TGTGCCACCCGGTCAGGGGCTGGAAACACCATATATTTT | CATRSGAGNTIYF
. | . | TRBJ1-2 | TRBV2 | TGTGCCAGCAGTGATCAGGCAGGGCCCTATGGCTACACCTTC | CASSDQAGPYGYTF
. | . | TRBJ2-3 | TRBV28 | TGTGCCAGCATGGAGCTTGGAGGACAATTGGTGGATACGCAGTATTTT | CASMELGGQLVDTQYF
. | TRBD1 | TRBJ1-1 | TRBV6-5 | TGTGCCAGCAGTTTGACAGGGGGCGTGGGCACTGAAGCTTTCTTT | CASSLTGGVGTEAFF
. | TRBD1 | TRBJ1-6 | TRBV7-4 | TGTGCCAGCAGCTCGGGACAGACTAATTCACCCCTCCACTTT | CASSSGQTNSPLHF
. | . | TRBJ2-2 | TRBV15 | TGTGCCACCAGCAGAGACACCGGGGAGCTGTTTTTT | CATSRDTGELFF
. | . | TRBJ2-1 | TRBV2 | TGTGCCAGCAGTGGCCTTAATGAGCAGTTCTTC | CASSGLNEQFF
. | . | TRBJ2-6 | TRBV5-1 | TGCGCCAGCAGCTTCTGGGGCTCTGGGGCCAACGTCCTGACTTTC | CASSFWGSGANVLTF
. | TRBD2 | TRBJ2-7 | TRBV5-1 | TGCGCCAGCAGGGGGGGGATTGAGCAGTACTTC | CASRGGIEQYF
. | . | TRBJ2-5 | TRBV6-6 | TGTGCCACCAGGGATTCTCAAGAGACCCAGTACTTC | CATRDSQETQYF
. | TRBD1 | TRBJ2-6 | TRBV2 | TGTGCCAGCAGGGGGACAGGCTCCGTCCTGACTTTC | CASRGTGSVLTF
. | TRBD2 | TRBJ2-3 | TRBV7-3 | TGTGCCAGCAGCTTATCCCGATGGACTAGCGGAGATACGCAGTATTTT | CASSLSRWTSGDTQYF
. | TRBD1 | TRBJ2-2 | TRBV28 | TGTGCCAGCAGTCCCTCAACTTCGGACAGGGGCTTCACCGGGGAGCTGTTTTTT | CASSPSTSDRGFTGELFF
. | . | TRBJ1-3 | TRBV7-6 | TGTGCCAGCAGCCTGACATATCGAATGGACATCCTCTCTGGAAACACCATATATTTT | CASSLTYRMDILSGNTIYF
. | TRBD1 | TRBJ1-5 | TRBV7-8 | TGTGCCAGCAGCTTAGAGGGTCGGACAGGTAATCAGCCCCAGCATTTT | CASSLEGRTGNQPQHF
. | . | TRBJ2-1 | TRBV7-6 | TGTGCCAGCAGCTTCGGGGGGCCTAGCTCCTACAATGAGCAGTTCTTC | CASSFGGPSSYNEQFF
. | . | TRBJ2-7 | TRBV20-1 | TGCAGTGCCCGGACCTACGAGCAGTACTTC | CSARTYEQYF
. | . | TRBJ2-3 | TRBV20-1 | TGCAGTGCTATAGGGAATACGCAGTATTTT | CSAIGNTQYF
. | . | TRBJ1-2 | TRBV5-5 | TGTGCCAGCAGCTTCGAACAGTTCCTATCCCCGCATGGCTACACCTTC | CASSFEQFLSPHGYTF
. | TRBD1 | TRBJ1-1 | TRBV5-1 | TGCGCCAGCACTACAGGGGGCCCCGCCACTGAAGCTTTCTTT | CASTTGGPATEAFF
. | . | TRBJ1-3 | TRBV10-3 | TGTGCCATCAGTGGAGGGTCCCCAAACACCATATATTTT | CAISGGSPNTIYF
. | . | TRBJ1-1 | TRBV7-6 | TGTGCCAGCAGCTCCCCTGCGGGGCGGGACACTGAAGCTTTCTTT | CASSSPAGRDTEAFF
. | . | TRBJ1-4 | TRBV7-2 | TGTGCCAGCAGCATCCAGGGTAGGGAAAAACTGTTTTTT | CASSIQGREKLFF
. | . | TRBJ1-2 | TRBV30 | TGTGCCTGGAGCTCTGGGGGCTACACCTTC | CAWSSGGYTF
. | . | TRBJ2-3 | TRBV4-3 | TGCGCCAGCAGCCAAGAAAGCGGTCCTCGGGCAGATACGCAGTATTTT | CASSQESGPRADTQYF
. | TRBD2 | TRBJ2-7 | TRBV9 | TGTGCCAGCAGCGGAGGGACTAGCGGGAGCTCCTACGAGCAGTACTTC | CASSGGTSGSSYEQYF
. | . | TRBJ2-2 | TRBV5-1 | TGCGCCAGCAGCTTGGTTGCGGGGTCCAACACCGGGGAGCTGTTTTTT | CASSLVAGSNTGELFF
. | TRBD2 | TRBJ2-1 | TRBV7-2 | TGTGCCAGCAGCTTCGGCGGGCTAGCGGAATACAATGAGCAGTTCTTC | CASSFGGLAEYNEQFF
. | TRBD1 | TRBJ1-2 | TRBV2 | TGTGCCAGCAGCCAGTCGGACAGGTCAGGCTACACCTTC | CASSQSDRSGYTF
. | TRBD1 | TRBJ2-2 | TRBV5-1 | TGCGCCAGCAGATCGGGACAGGCATTGACCGGGGAGCTGTTTTTT | CASRSGQALTGELFF
. | . | TRBJ2-7 | TRBV19 | TGTGCCAGTAGTATGGCCGGGACATCGAGCGAGCAGTACTTC | CASSMAGTSSEQYF
. | TRBD2 | TRBJ2-1 | TRBV2 | TGTGCCAGCAGTGAAGGACTAGCGGGGATACATGAGCAGTTCTTC | CASSEGLAGIHEQFF
. | . | TRBJ2-5 | TRBV7-2 | TGTGCCAGCTCCCTCCCAGGTGGGGTAGAGACCCAGTACTTC | CASSLPGGVETQYF
. | . | TRBJ2-3 | TRBV9 | TGTGCCAGCAGCCTTTGGGATTCTAGCACAGATACGCAGTATTTT | CASSLWDSSTDTQYF
. | . | TRBJ2-6 | TRBV4-1 | TGCGCCAGCAGCCAAGGAGTAGCTCTGGGGGCCAACGTCCTGACTTTC | CASSQGVALGANVLTF
. | . | TRBJ2-2 | TRBV5-4 | TGTGCCAGCAGCTTGGAAAATCGGAACACCGGGGAGCTGTTTTTT | CASSLENRNTGELFF
. | . | TRBJ2-1 | TRBV19 | TGTGCCAAGATCGGAGGGAGTGTCAATGAGCAGTTCTTC | CAKIGGSVNEQFF
. | . | TRBJ2-2 | TRBV10-3 | TGTGCCATCAGTTATCAGGGCGCCGGGGAGCTGTTTTTT | CAISYQGAGELFF
. | . | TRBJ1-2 | TRBV20-1 | TGCAGTCCCCGGGGCTACACCTTC | CSPRGYTF
. | TRBD1 | TRBJ2-1 | TRBV30 | TGTGCCTGGAGGGACAGGGGGCCTTTAAGTGAGCAGTTCTTC | CAWRDRGPLSEQFF
. | . | TRBJ2-3 | TRBV6-5 | TGTGCCAGCAGTTACTCGGGTGGCAGCACAGATACGCAGTATTTT | CASSYSGGSTDTQYF
few | . | TRBJ1-1 | TRBV6-5 | TGTGCCAGCACCCAATCCCGACAGAACACTGAAGCTTTCTTT | CASTQSRQNTEAFF
. | TRBD2 | TRBJ2-1 | TRBV28 | TGTGCCAGCACGGAAAATAGCGGGAGGAATGAGCAGTTCTTC | CASTENSGRNEQFF
. | . | TRBJ2-7 | TRBV18 | TGTGCCAGCTCACTATCAGCCCAGCTACTTGGCCGATCCTACGAGCAGTACTTC | CASSLSAQLLGRSYEQYF
. | . | TRBJ2-7 | TRBV23-1 | TGCGCCAGCAGTCAATCCCCGGGCCTGGAAAGCGAGCAGTACTTC | CASSQSPGLESEQYF
. | . | TRBJ1-4 | TRBV11-2 | TGTGCCAGCAGCCCCTTCCAGGAGGGGGGTAATGAAAAACTGTTTTTT | CASSPFQEGGNEKLFF
. | TRBD2 | TRBJ2-1 | TRBV27 | TGTGCCAGCAGTAAATTAGCGGGAGGGTCTGGAGATGAGCAGTTCTTC | CASSKLAGGSGDEQFF
. | TRBD2 | TRBJ2-3 | TRBV10-3 | TGTGCCATCAGTGAGGGTTTGAGCGGGAGGGCTGACACAGATACGCAGTATTTT | CAISEGLSGRADTDTQYF